This TCR beta chain came from a study of identical twins. Study-level findings and limits: The same donors were not followed; conclusions instead depended on cross-sectional statistical analysis. Because invariant MAIT and iNKT cells could be present, zero-insertion analyses could be partly confounded.

It was template switching that added a universal primer site, and there were unique molecular identifiers on the cDNA. From the 5' RACE reads, TCRdb called clonotypes with MiXCR, one entry per CDR3 protein. Here the sample spans approximately 630,000 distinct CDR3 sequences, under 8.5% being singletons. CDR3 length: 15 residues. CDR1 is LGHDT, CDR2 YNNKEL, per germline (reference sequence). Trimming at V came to 4 bases and at J to 2 bases, leaving 3 bases not matched to a gene. The table lists this clonotype with many counts. Its antigen remains unidentified. This sample also belongs to another study, concerning yellow fever vaccine responses in identical twins. This second study notes: Vaccine-induced T cell responses in twins were reportedly observed to appear partly convergent, partly personalized.

The clonotype comes from a young woman in good health. Sequenced: PBMCs. The genes are TRBV3-1 and TRBJ2-3, with 10 bases that match TRBD2. The CDR3 protein is CASSLAGGFTDTQYF. The CDR3 DNA sequence: TGTGCCAGCAGCCTAGCGGGGGGCTTCACAGATACGCAGTATTTT.